The present entry profiles one T cell receptor beta chain with its context. Its antigen is not known. A multiplex PCR was run with 60 Vbeta primers and 13 Jbeta primers. Assay: immunoSEQ multiplex PCR; the TCRdb copy retains only in-frame clones and omits some. The sample yields over 65,000 clones, around 79% seen once. The source of the sample is a study of cytomegalovirus exposure and HLA in healthy donors. Study-level findings and limits: TRBV6-2, TRBV6-3 and other indistinguishable V segments were excluded. Prior analysis indicated that the majority of TCR beta V segments exhibited productivity approximately 87% or approximately 30% of the time.

V lost 7 bases and J lost 2; bases outside the gene matches: 6. The CDR3 length is 14 residues. Germline V gives CDR1 MDHEN, CDR2 SYDVKM. The TCR originated in a human donor in good health. The sequencing sample was made of PBMCs. The chain uses TRBV28 and TRBJ2-3, with 7 bases fitting TRBD2. CDR3: CASTLGGSTDTQYF. CDR3 bases: TGTGCCAGCACTCTGGGGGGGTCCACAGATACGCAGTATTTT.